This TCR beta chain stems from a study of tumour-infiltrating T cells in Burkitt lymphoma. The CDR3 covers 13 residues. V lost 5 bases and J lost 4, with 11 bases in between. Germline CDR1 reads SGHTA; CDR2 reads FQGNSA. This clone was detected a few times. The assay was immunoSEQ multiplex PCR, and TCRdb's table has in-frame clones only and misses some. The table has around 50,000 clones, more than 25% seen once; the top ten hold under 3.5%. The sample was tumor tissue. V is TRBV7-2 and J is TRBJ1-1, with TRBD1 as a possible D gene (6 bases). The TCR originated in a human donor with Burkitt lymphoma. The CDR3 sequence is CASSSTGTTEAFF. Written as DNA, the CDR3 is TGTGCCAGCAGCAGCACAGGGACCACTGAAGCTTTCTTT.